These T cell receptor beta chains were read from a single sample in a study of Ad26.COV2.S vaccination and SARS-CoV-2 variants. Produced via immunoSEQ multiplex PCR; TCRdb's table is partial and in-frame only. This table holds 450,000 to 550,000 clones, around 89% found once. Sequences were derived from peripheral blood, sampled in a trial of Ad26.COV2.S vaccine versus placebo. All receptors come from a person between 18 and 59 years old who received the Ad26.COV2.S COVID-19 vaccine or a placebo. Both conserved end residues are part of each CDR3. A D gene is named only where the DNA matches it firmly. Only some rows state a clone size, as once, few, many or a class for expanded clones.

V	J	D	size	DNA	CDR3
TRBV29-1	TRBJ2-5	-	-	TGCAGCGTTGACGTACAAGAGACCCAGTACTTC	CSVDVQETQYF
TRBV7-2	TRBJ2-7	-	-	TGTGCCAGCAGCTTGTCCGCGAACGAGCAGTACTTC	CASSLSANEQYF
TRBV7-2	TRBJ1-2	TRBD1	-	TGTGCCAGCAGCTTAGCGACAGGGGGCGCGTATGGCTACACCTTC	CASSLATGGAYGYTF
TRBV7-3	TRBJ2-2	TRBD2	few	TGTGCCAGCAGCTCAAAGCCCCCGCTAGCGGGAGATTCTGGGGAGCTGTTTTTT	CASSSKPPLAGDSGELFF
TRBV9	TRBJ1-2	-	-	TGTGCCAGCAGCTCCAACTTTGGGGGAGGAGGCTACACCTTC	CASSSNFGGGGYTF
TRBV28	TRBJ2-7	-	-	TGTGCCAGCGGATCTCAGAGGGACGAGCAGTACTTC	CASGSQRDEQYF
TRBV6-1	TRBJ1-6	-	-	TGTGCCAGCAGTGAAGCGCTTCCGGGTTATAATTCACCCCTCCACTTT	CASSEALPGYNSPLHF
TRBV28	TRBJ2-7	TRBD2	-	TGTGCCAGCAGTTCGGGGACTAGTTCCTACGAGCAGTACTTC	CASSSGTSSYEQYF
TRBV5-1	TRBJ2-1	-	-	TGCGCCAGCAGCCGCCGGAACCCGGGACGGATGAACAATGAGCAGTTCTTC	CASSRRNPGRMNNEQFF
TRBV11-3	TRBJ1-5	-	few	TGTGCCAGCGACTCCCGAGGGAGGGATCAGCCCCAGCATTTT	CASDSRGRDQPQHF
TRBV2	TRBJ1-4	-	-	TGTGCCAGTCGACAGGCCCTAAATGAAAAACTGTTTTTT	CASRQALNEKLFF
TRBV7-9	TRBJ1-2	-	-	TGTGCCAGCAGCTTAGGGGACATGTCGTCTAGTGGCTACACCTTC	CASSLGDMSSSGYTF
TRBV6-6	TRBJ2-5	TRBD2	-	TGTGCCAGCAGAACCGCGGGGGGGGGACAAGAGACCCAGTACTTC	CASRTAGGGQETQYF
TRBV3-1/TRBV3-2	TRBJ1-1	TRBD1	-	TGTGCCAGCAGCCGACAGGGGGGGAACACTGAAGCTTTCTTT	CASSRQGGNTEAFF
TRBV2	TRBJ1-4	TRBD1	-	TGTGCCAGCAGTGAAAGGGGGCGAATGAAGGGAAAACTGTTTTTT	CASSERGRMKGKLFF
TRBV9	TRBJ1-2	-	-	TGTGCCAGCAGCGTACGGGAAGTACCCTATGGCTACACCTTC	CASSVREVPYGYTF
TRBV27	TRBJ1-5	-	-	TGTGCCAGCTGTCGGGACGGGCTTAGCAATCAGCCCCAGCATTTT	CASCRDGLSNQPQHF
TRBV9	TRBJ1-1	-	-	TGTGCCAGCAGCGACCCCGGGGCCTTGAACACTGAAGCTTTCTTT	CASSDPGALNTEAFF
TRBV2	TRBJ1-3	-	-	TGTGCCAGCCTCACTCGAAGAAACACCATATATTTT	CASLTRRNTIYF
TRBV10-2	TRBJ2-1	TRBD1	few	TGCGCCAGTACCGGGACAGGGGGCTTATACAATGAGCAGTTCTTC	CASTGTGGLYNEQFF
TRBV12-2	TRBJ2-7	-	-	TGTGCAAGTCGTCAAGCCCCGGGGGGGCCGTACGAGCAGTACTTC	CASRQAPGGPYEQYF
TRBV6-5	TRBJ1-6	-	once	TGTGCCATTCGGGCCATTCATAATTCACCCCTCCACTTT	CAIRAIHNSPLHF
TRBV5-4	TRBJ1-2	-	-	TGTGCCAGCAGCTTGGTCCCAGTCAATGGCTACACCTTC	CASSLVPVNGYTF
TRBV2	TRBJ1-2	-	-	TGTGCCAGCAGTGATGGGCACTATGGCTACACCTTC	CASSDGHYGYTF
TRBV4-2	TRBJ2-1	-	-	TGTGCCAGCAGCCAGAACCAAGACAATGAGCAGTTCTTC	CASSQNQDNEQFF
TRBV30	TRBJ2-1	-	-	TGTGCCTGGAGCTATAGCACCTACAATGAGCAGTTCTTC	CAWSYSTYNEQFF
TRBV30	TRBJ1-3	-	-	TGTGCCTGGAGCCCCAAGAGTGAGGGCCGGAGGAACACCATATATTTT	CAWSPKSEGRRNTIYF
TRBV5-5	TRBJ1-4	-	-	TGTGCCAGCAGCCGTAGGGGGACTAATGAAAAACTGTTTTTT	CASSRRGTNEKLFF
TRBV6-4	TRBJ2-7	-	few	TGTGCCAGCGCCGTCGAGGCCGGCGACGAGCAGTACTTC	CASAVEAGDEQYF
TRBV12-5	TRBJ2-3	-	-	TGTGCTAGTGGTTTCGGGGACACAGATACGCAGTATTTT	CASGFGDTDTQYF
TRBV6-5	TRBJ2-7	-	-	TGTGCCAGCAGTTACTCCGGGGCTGGCGAGCAGTACTTC	CASSYSGAGEQYF
TRBV3-1/TRBV3-2	TRBJ2-7	-	-	TGTGCCAGCAGCCAGCGTCGAGGCAGGGCAAACGAGCAGTACTTC	CASSQRRGRANEQYF
TRBV9	TRBJ2-2	-	-	TGTGCCAGCTTCGAGGGAGACACCGGGGAGCTGTTTTTT	CASFEGDTGELFF
TRBV9	TRBJ1-1	-	-	TGTGCCAGCAGCCGGGACGGACAGAACACTGAAGCTTTCTTT	CASSRDGQNTEAFF
TRBV18	TRBJ2-1	-	-	TGTGCCAGCTCACCACCGGTCGGCAGACTATACAATGAGCAGTTCTTC	CASSPPVGRLYNEQFF
TRBV28	TRBJ2-7	TRBD1	-	TGTGCCAGCAGTTTATTTTGGGACAGGAAGTACGAGCAGTACTTC	CASSLFWDRKYEQYF
TRBV28	TRBJ2-3	-	-	TGTGCCAGCAGTTTTAACATCGATACGCAGTATTTT	CASSFNIDTQYF
TRBV6-5	TRBJ2-7	-	-	TGTGCCGCAGGGAGCGGCATTTCCTACGAGCAGTACTTC	CAAGSGISYEQYF
TRBV2	TRBJ2-5	TRBD2	-	TGTGCCAGCAGTTCTACTAGCGGGGGAGAGACCCAGTACTTC	CASSSTSGGETQYF
TRBV19	TRBJ2-5	TRBD2	-	TGTGCCAGTAGGTCACCCCGACTAGCGGGGGGGCGAGAGACCCAGTACTTC	CASRSPRLAGGRETQYF
TRBV11-1	TRBJ1-1	TRBD1	-	TGTGCCAGCAGCTTAACTAAGACAGGGATGAACACTGAAGCTTTCTTT	CASSLTKTGMNTEAFF
TRBV9	TRBJ2-3	-	-	TGTGCCAGCAGCGTATACCCCGGCACAGATACGCAGTATTTT	CASSVYPGTDTQYF
TRBV2	TRBJ2-2	TRBD2	-	TGTGCCAGCACCGGGACTAGCGAAAACACCGGGGAGCTGTTTTTT	CASTGTSENTGELFF
TRBV6-2/TRBV6-3	TRBJ2-3	-	-	TGTGCCAGCAGTTACTCGAAACAGGGAACGGATACGCAGTATTTT	CASSYSKQGTDTQYF
TRBV12-3/TRBV12-4	TRBJ1-4	-	once	TGTGCCAGCAGTTCAGGGCTTGGCGAAAAACTGTTTTTT	CASSSGLGEKLFF
TRBV7-3	TRBJ2-5	-	-	TGTGCCAGCAGCCTTTTAGGTCCGGGGCAAGAGACCCAGTACTTC	CASSLLGPGQETQYF
TRBV7-2	TRBJ2-7	-	once	TGTGCCAGCAGCTTAGCGACCGGGGGCTCCTACGAGCAGTACTTC	CASSLATGGSYEQYF
TRBV7-2	TRBJ1-2	TRBD1	-	TGTGCCAGCAGCTCGCAGGGGGCGCGTGGCTACACCTTC	CASSSQGARGYTF
TRBV29-1	TRBJ1-3	-	-	TGCAGCGTTAAGCAGGACGCGGGAGGAAACACCATATATTTT	CSVKQDAGGNTIYF
TRBV18	TRBJ2-2	TRBD2	-	TGTGCCAGCTCACCGATGTCATCGGCGGGGGGAGGTCCCGGGGAGCTGTTTTTT	CASSPMSSAGGGPGELFF
TRBV30	TRBJ1-1	-	-	TGTGCCTGGAGTGTTGAGGGTAGGACTGAAGCTTTCTTT	CAWSVEGRTEAFF
TRBV19	TRBJ2-4	-	once	TGTGCCAGTAGTAGGTATGGTCAGGGGAACATTCAGTACTTC	CASSRYGQGNIQYF